The 18 T cell receptor beta chains given below trace back to one sample, sequenced in a study of blood T cell repertoires in COVID-19. Generated by immunoSEQ multiplex PCR, the TCRdb table keeps only in-frame clones and is missing some. The sample lists some 160,000 clones, just under 85% seen once, with 6.2% in the top ten. The material sequenced was PBMCs or T cells enriched from blood (not recorded which). These receptors came from a woman in her thirties or forties who had recovered from COVID-19.

The CDR3 DNA sequence: TGTGCCAGCAGTGATACAGGGGGCGAGTTTGAAAAACTGTTTTTT. This translates into CASSDTGGEFEKLFF. The chain carries TRBV27 and TRBJ1-4; 9 bases fit TRBD1. Unmatched junction bases numbered 8, after V lost 5 bases and J lost 7 bases. The germline V gene encodes CDR1 MNHEY and CDR2 SMNVEV (reference sequence). This CDR3 is 15 amino acids long.

V usage is TRBV4-1 and J usage is TRBJ2-3, with 11 bases fitting TRBD2. The CDR3 is 16 amino acids. Germline V gene lookup returns CDR1 MGHRA and CDR2 YSYEKL. The ends lost 0 bases at V and 5 bases at J; junction bases unmatched: 4. The CDR3 reads CASSQDPGTSGDTQYF. The CDR3 DNA is TGCGCCAGCAGCCAAGATCCCGGGACTAGCGGAGATACGCAGTATTTT.

The chain is built from TRBV28 and TRBJ2-2; D is undetermined. Trimming pared 5 bases from V and 3 bases from J, leaving 10 bases between. CDR1 and CDR2 from the germline V gene are MDHEN and SYDVKM. The CDR3 has 14 amino acids. Here the CDR3 DNA reads TGTGCCAGCAGTCGCGACACTCACACCGGGGAGCTGTTTTTT. This sequence encodes CASSRDTHTGELFF.

This clone was seen more than once but under ten times. The chain joins TRBV11-2 to TRBJ2-1; D might be TRBD2 (5 bases). V shed 4 bases and J shed 0 bases, with 13 bases lying between them. The CDR3 consists of 16 residues. Germline V gives CDR1 SGHAT, CDR2 FQNNGV. The CDR3 protein is CASSSLPGSSYNEQFF. The CDR3 nucleotides read TGTGCCAGCAGCTCACTCCCTGGGAGCTCCTACAATGAGCAGTTCTTC.

CDR3 bases: TGTGCCAGTAGTCCCGGGGTCGGAGAGCAGTTCTTC. Its translation is CASSPGVGEQFF. This sequence joins TRBV19 and TRBJ2-1, with D maybe TRBD2 (5 bases). The CDR3 extends over 12 amino acids. Deletions cut 5 bases from V and 10 bases from J, with 12 bases between. Germline values: CDR1 LNHDA, CDR2 SQIVND (reference sequence).

V usage is TRBV7-9 and J usage is TRBJ2-7, with TRBD1 identical over 8 bases. The V gene end was trimmed by 5 bases and the J gene end by 5 bases; junction bases not matched to a gene: 5. CDR3 length equals 13 residues. Germline V gene data show CDR1 as SEHNR and CDR2 as FQNEAQ (reference sequence). The CDR3, as DNA: TGTGCCAGCAGCCCGGCGGACAGGGACGAGCAGTACTTC. Its protein product is CASSPADRDEQYF.

The gene calls are TRBV7-8 and TRBJ2-5, with 9 positions matching TRBD2. The CDR3 length is 14 residues. CDR1 SGHVS and CDR2 FQNEAQ come from the germline V gene. V dropped 5 bases and J dropped 9; count of bases not matched to a gene: 10. The CDR3 region has the DNA TGTGCCAGCAGCCCTGCTAGCGGGGTGAGGGCCCAGTACTTC. The encoded protein is CASSPASGVRAQYF.

The rearrangement links TRBV10-2 to TRBJ2-1, with 16 bases fitting TRBD2. V dropped 6 bases and J dropped 0; count of bases not matched to a gene: 8. The CDR3 runs to 19 residues. Germline V gene data show CDR1 as WSHSY and CDR2 as SAAADI. The DNA of the CDR3 is TGCGCCAGCAGGAACAAGGGACTAGCGGGGGGGAGCTCCTACAATGAGCAGTTCTTC. Translating gives CASRNKGLAGGSSYNEQFF.

This clone was seen a single time. The CDR3 region is CASSHRDSSSYNSPLHF. The CDR3 region has the DNA TGTGCCAGCAGCCACCGGGACAGTAGCTCCTATAATTCACCCCTCCACTTT. The chain combines TRBV4-2 with TRBJ1-6, with 7 bases matching TRBD1. Germline V gives CDR1 LGHNA, CDR2 YNFKEQ. Trimming removed 3 bases from V and 0 bases from J; junction bases left unmatched: 5. This CDR3 is built from 17 residues.

This clone has a handful of counts. The chain employs TRBV9 and TRBJ1-4; 8 positions match TRBD1. CDR1 is SGDLS, CDR2 YYNGEE, per germline. The CDR3 has 15 amino acids. With V trimmed by 2 bases and J by 7 bases, 7 bases remained unmatched. The CDR3 protein is CASSVGQGVGEKLFF. The CDR3, as DNA: TGTGCCAGCAGCGTCGGACAGGGAGTAGGTGAAAAACTGTTTTTT. Full variable domain (missing parts from reference TRBV9 and TRBJ1-4): DSGVTQTPKHLITATGQRVTLRCSPRSGDLSVYWYQQSLDQGLQFLIQYYNGEERAKGNILERFSAQQFPDLHSELNLSSLELGDSALYFCASSVGQGVGEKLFFGSGTQLSVL.

The V call is TRBV7-3, the J call TRBJ2-3; D is unclear. The V and J ends lost 4 bases and 0 bases respectively, with 5 bases between them. The CDR3 runs 13 residues. Germline V gives CDR1 SGHTA, CDR2 FQGTGA. CDR3 residues: CASSSPSTDTQYF. DNA of the CDR3: TGTGCCAGCAGCTCCCCTAGCACAGATACGCAGTATTTT.

The gene calls are TRBV7-9 and TRBJ2-5; 14 bases match TRBD2. The CDR3 consists of 17 residues. The trim removed 5 bases at V and 3 bases at J, leaving 8 bases unmatched. Germline V lookup: CDR1 SEHNR, CDR2 FQNEAQ (reference sequence). DNA of the CDR3: TGTGCCAGCAGCCCGTCCGGGACTAGCGGGAGAAAAGAGACCCAGTACTTC. Amino acids: CASSPSGTSGRKETQYF.

This chain joins TRBV19 and TRBJ1-1; weak D call: TRBD1 (5 bases). The CDR3 has 13 residues. Germline V gene data show CDR1 as LNHDA and CDR2 as SQIVND (reference sequence). V lost 1 base, J lost 4 bases, and 7 bases lay in between. The CDR3, as DNA: TGTGCCAGTAGTATAGCCGGGGGCACTGAAGCTTTCTTT. The encoded protein is CASSIAGGTEAFF.

This chain links TRBV4-1 with TRBJ1-4; no reliable D call. Germline CDR1 reads MGHRA; CDR2 reads YSYEKL. V was pared by 2 bases and J by 8 bases, with 15 bases between. The CDR3 is 15 residues long. CDR3 nucleotides: TGCGCCAGCAGCCAAACCGGGTTCCGGGAGGAAAAACTGTTTTTT. Translation: CASSQTGFREEKLFF.

The chain uses TRBV27 and TRBJ2-7; 11 nucleotides match TRBD2. Germline V CDR1 and CDR2: MNHEY, SMNVEV (reference sequence). The CDR3 is 16 amino acids. V shed 5 bases and J 0 bases; nucleotides not matched to a gene: 6. The CDR3 DNA follows: TGTGCCAGCAGTCGCGGACTAGCGGGTCCCTCCTACGAGCAGTACTTC. Translating it yields CASSRGLAGPSYEQYF.

The J gene is TRBJ2-1, the V gene TRBV28; 9 bases are a match to TRBD1. The CDR3 covers 15 residues. Germline V gives CDR1 MDHEN, CDR2 SYDVKM. The V segment lost 4 bases and the J segment 5 bases; nucleotides outside the gene matches: 6. Here the CDR3 DNA reads TGTGCCAGCAGTTCAGCCGGGACAGGGAACAATGAGCAGTTCTTC. It translates to CASSSAGTGNNEQFF.

This chain joins TRBV27 and TRBJ1-2; D may be TRBD1 (6 bases). The CDR3 has 15 amino acids. Deletions cut 1 base from V and 6 bases from J, with 15 bases between. Germline CDR1 reads MNHEY; CDR2 reads SMNVEV (reference sequence). CDR3 loop: CASSLYSSPGDGYTF. CDR3 bases: TGTGCCAGCAGTTTATATTCGTCCCCAGGGGATGGCTACACCTTC.

The V gene is TRBV7-7, the J gene TRBJ2-1; D ambiguous. Germline CDR1 reads SSHAT; CDR2 reads FNYEAQ (reference sequence). With 4 bases removed from V and 10 bases from J, the gap between germline ends came to 17 bases. This CDR3 has 14 amino acids. CDR3 region: CASSSVLNAGEQFF. The CDR3 coding sequence is TGTGCCAGCAGCTCAGTTCTCAATGCCGGGGAGCAGTTCTTC.